This T cell receptor beta chain was identified in a study of human T cells and chemical hapten exposure. Overall study: Diphenylcyclopropenone was administered weekly to the scalp of patients throughout the roughly 25-week study. Study-wide results and limits: As patch test score rose, PT1 expanded TCR counts tended to rise as well.

This clonotype was observed many times. Its cognate antigen is unknown. Time point defined: pre-sensitization, week 0. Treatment denoted: therapeutic diphenylcyclopropenone sensitization with weekly scalp DPC. Suited to DPC and affected by alopecia, the donors ranged from 18 to 70 years old. Germline loops: CDR1 PRHDT, CDR2 FYEKMQ (reference sequence). V shed 5 bases and J shed 4 bases, with 17 bases lying between them. The CDR3 sequence is 15 residues long. TCRdb re-called the RACE reads with MiXCR, one entry per CDR3 protein. The sample yields approximately 320,000 distinct CDR3 sequences, about 5.4% seen once.

The V gene is TRBV13, the J gene TRBJ1-1; the D gene is possibly TRBD1 (5 bases). This clonotype was sampled from a woman between 18 and 29 years old with alopecia areata. Some clones in this sample may be carry-over from other donors' samples. This sample comprised whole blood, obtained in connection with sensitization to the hapten diphenylcyclopropenone (DPC). For the CDR3, the DNA is TGTGCCAGCAGCCCGACCGGGACTCTAGGCACTGAAGCTTTCTTT. Translation: CASSPTGTLGTEAFF.